The source of this T cell receptor (beta chain) is a study of blood T cell repertoires in COVID-19. As for the study in general: Sources were T cells, B-cell-depleted T cells, or PBMCs; the material itself was cDNA or gDNA.

Repertoires were generated with immunoSEQ multiplex PCR, while TCRdb's copy carries only in-frame clones and drops some. The data show around 200,000 clones, approximately 80% seen once. This clone was seen a single time. CDR3 length: 14 amino acids. The germline V gene encodes CDR1 SGHAT and CDR2 FQDESV (reference sequence). With 5 bases removed from V and 0 bases from J, the gap between germline ends came to 10 bases. The rearrangement joins TRBV11-1 to TRBJ1-1; D not certain. The sequenced sample consisted of PBMCs or T cells enriched from blood (not recorded which). The origin of this receptor is a woman in her 40s with acute COVID-19. The CDR3 protein is CASSPEVMNTEAFF. CDR3 DNA: TGTGCCAGCAGCCCGGAGGTCATGAACACTGAAGCTTTCTTT.